This T cell receptor beta chain was sequenced during a study of cytomegalovirus exposure and HLA in healthy donors. Looked up from germline, CDR1 is KGHSH and CDR2 is LQKENI. V trimming: 3 bases; J trimming: 2 bases; junction bases outside the gene matches: 4. This CDR3 spans 15 amino acids. The primer mix had 60 Vbeta and 13 Jbeta primers. Produced via immunoSEQ multiplex PCR; TCRdb's table is partial and in-frame only. Its table records about 140,000 clones. The sample was PBMCs. This clonotype was sampled from a man between 35 and 55 years old in good health and CMV-seronegative. The chain combines TRBV18 with TRBJ2-1; TRBD1 matches 7 bases. The CDR3 loop reads CASSPDRNTYNEQFF. The CDR3 DNA sequence: TGTGCCAGCTCACCGGACAGGAACACCTACAATGAGCAGTTCTTC.